This TCR beta chain appears in the sequencing data of a study of OX40 agonist ivuxolimab in advanced cancers. Study-wide background: Ivuxolimab is an agonistic anti-OX40 (CD134) antibody, and patients were treated with it.

Whole-study results and caveats: At doses 0.1 to 3.0 mg/kg, CD4+ and CD8+ clones expanded. Still undetermined is the antigen specificity of the expanded peripheral T cells.

In germline, CDR1 is SGHNT, CDR2 YYREEE (reference sequence). The CDR3 loop spans 14 amino acids. After removal of 4 bases from V and 4 bases from J, the junction contained 3 bases not matched to a gene. Blood sampling took place at baseline, cycle 4 day 1, and cycle 7 day 1. Libraries were prepared by immunoSEQ multiplex PCR; TCRdb keeps only in-frame clonotypes and omits some of them. The table lists about 81,000 clones, roughly 91% of them singletons, with approximately 0.47% in the top ten. In regard to this clone: The antigen is not known.

This rearrangement joins TRBV5-4 to TRBJ2-1; 9 bases match TRBD1. The clonotype originates from an adult with an advanced solid tumor such as melanoma, head and neck, liver or kidney cancer. The sequencing used CD4+ or CD8+ T cells sorted from blood, collected in a trial of the OX40 agonist ivuxolimab. The DNA of the CDR3 is TGTGCCAGCAGCCGGACAGGGGTTTACAATGAGCAGTTCTTC. As protein: CASSRTGVYNEQFF.